This T cell receptor (beta chain) was profiled in a study of Ad26.COV2.S vaccination and SARS-CoV-2 variants. Study-wide background: A COV1001 Ad26.COV2.S trial-arm participant provided the sample.

The CDR3 length is 14 residues. Trimming pared 2 bases from V and 5 bases from J, leaving 12 bases between. The germline gives CDR1 MNHEY, CDR2 SMNVEV (reference sequence). Treatment meaning: over 15 received Ad26.COV2.S at low or high dose, single or two shots; several received placebo; per-sample allocation not given. Samples analyzed were those drawn on day 63 after the first vaccine or placebo injection. Generated by immunoSEQ multiplex PCR, the TCRdb table keeps only in-frame clones and is missing some. The sample comprises 300,000 to 350,000 clones, roughly nine tenths of which are singletons, and 4.5% to 5.5% rests with the top ten.

Sequenced here: peripheral blood, sampled in a trial of Ad26.COV2.S vaccine versus placebo. This chain uses TRBV27 with TRBJ1-1; tentative D call: TRBD1 (6 bases). This TCR derives from a person aged 18 to 65 who received the Ad26.COV2.S COVID-19 vaccine or a placebo. The CDR3 region has the DNA TGTGCCAGCAGTTTAGGGGGCCAGGGGACTGAAGCTTTCTTT. Translating gives CASSLGGQGTEAFF.